This note documents a single TCR beta chain sequence. What this receptor recognizes is not known. No much larger clone is present one base from it, and per-base qualities are unavailable. Including cysteine and phenylalanine, the CDR3 has 17 amino acids. Of the read, only the CDR3 DNA is kept; its 51 bases are in frame from base 1. Germline trimming amounts to 4 bases on V and 3 bases on J, with 11 as the count of junction bases outside the gene matches. CDR1 and CDR2, looked up from the germline V gene (reference sequence), are SGHNT and YYREEE. The record originates from a study of T-cell reconstitution after alpha-beta-depleted transplantation in children (dated by TCRdb to about 2016). Turning to the overall study: The study quantitatively tracked T-cell immune reconstitution after TCRalphabeta/CD19-depleted allogeneic hematopoietic cell transplantation in children using TCR repertoire profiling. Overall study results and their limits: In some patients, high TCRbeta diversity at day 60 was attributed to recipient T cells and intrathymic progenitors that had survived conditioning. About two months after transplant, the apparently early recovery of alphabetaT-cell counts reportedly depended on just several hundred clones that had expanded rapidly and came from non-depleted graft cells. The frequencies of hyperexpanded clones fell over the following months, and after one year, T-cell counts and TCRbeta diversity were mostly attributed to newly produced T cells.

The treatment or condition label, read with the paper, signifies: allogeneic hematopoietic cell transplantation with graft depleted of TCRalphabeta T cells and CD19 B cells. Transplant recipients were children who received TCRalphabeta/CD19-depleted allogeneic hematopoietic cell grafts. Library construction relied on PCR. Sequencer: Illumina HiSeq 2500. To normalize quantification of the TCRbeta repertoire, the TCR libraries were built with molecular barcoding that relied on unique molecular identifiers. The public sequencing data were trimmed at Q25 with fastp and processed into clonotypes with MiXCR by TCRdb, which kept only in-frame beta chains. Records with the same CDR3 protein are collapsed into one entry carrying the most frequent genes and DNA. For this sample there are fewer than 350,000 distinct CDR3 sequences; around 10% appear just once. The ten largest make up about a quarter of the sample.

The sequence came from a male patient aged 2 to 9 who had a stem cell transplant for chronic granulomatous disease, so the T cells may come from the graft donor. The specimen comprised peripheral blood, sampled 180 days after TCRalphabeta/CD19-depleted stem cell transplant. Recombination linked TRBV5-4 to TRBJ2-3; a stretch of 10 junction bases matches TRBD2. CDR3 region: CASSLLPGLATTDTQYF. The nucleotide sequence reads TGTGCCAGCAGCCTCCTCCCGGGACTAGCGACTACAGATACGCAGTATTTT.